The 24 T cell receptor beta chains presented below share a single source sample, sequenced in a study of CD8+ T cells in alopecia areata. Once RNA had been extracted, it was reverse transcribed into cDNA to act as the sequencing template. Generated by immunoSEQ multiplex PCR, the TCRdb table keeps only in-frame clones and is missing some. The repertoire holds under 250,000 clones, with more than 45% as singletons. The material was CD4+ T cells sorted from blood, obtained at week 0. The receptors derive from a human donor with alopecia areata.

This clone has just a few counts. The rearrangement joins TRBV5-3 to TRBJ2-1; a possible D gene is TRBD1 (5 bases). TRBV5-3 is designated an ORF whose function remains uncertain. The CDR3 runs 15 residues. V lost 2 bases to trimming and J lost 4 bases, with 13 bases between them. The CDR3 protein is CARSFEGHPYNEQFF. DNA of the CDR3: TGTGCCAGAAGCTTCGAAGGACACCCATACAATGAGCAGTTCTTC.

The chain combines TRBV19 with TRBJ1-5; D unclear. Germline loops: CDR1 LNHDA, CDR2 SQIVND (reference sequence). The V and J ends lost 5 bases and 0 bases respectively, with 11 bases between them. This CDR3 comprises 15 residues. The CDR3 coding sequence is TGTGCCAGTAGTTATCTTGCAGCTAGCAATCAGCCCCAGCATTTT. Its protein is CASSYLAASNQPQHF.

The DNA for the CDR3 is TGTGCCATCGGAGCTAGCGGCACAGATACGCAGTATTTT. Its translation: CAIGASGTDTQYF. V and J are TRBV10-3 and TRBJ2-3, with D perhaps matching TRBD2 (6 bases). The germline gives CDR1 ENHRY, CDR2 SYGVKD. Trimming left V 8 bases short and J 1 base short, with 10 bases between. The length of the CDR3 is 13 residues.

The rearrangement uses TRBV11-2 and TRBJ1-5; D possibly corresponds to TRBD1 (6 bases). This CDR3 has 14 residues. The germline V gene encodes CDR1 SGHAT and CDR2 FQNNGV. Deletions cut 5 bases from V and 5 bases from J, with 13 bases between. CDR3 loop: CASSPGGRDQPQHF. CDR3 bases: TGTGCCAGCAGCCCGGGGGGCAGGGATCAGCCCCAGCATTTT.

In regard to this clone: Other DNA sequences in this specimen translate into the identical CDR3. The rearrangement joins TRBV15 to TRBJ1-1, with D hard to call. Germline values: CDR1 LNHNV, CDR2 YYDKDF (reference sequence). The germline V and J ends were trimmed by 0 bases and 0 bases, with 8 bases remaining between them. The CDR3 runs 15 residues. CDR3 loop: CATSRDRGMNTEAFF. The CDR3 nucleotides read TGTGCCACCAGCAGAGATCGCGGCATGAACACTGAAGCTTTCTTT.

The CDR3 nucleotides read TGTGCGTCGGGGGACCACCGGCTTGGGGCCAACGTCCTGACTTTC. It codes for CASGDHRLGANVLTF. The genes are TRBV6-5 and TRBJ2-6, with D possibly TRBD2 on 6 matching bases. In germline, CDR1 is MNHEY, CDR2 SVGAGI. The CDR3 is 15 residues long.

The chain combines TRBV7-6 with TRBJ1-6; D is unclear. Trimming removed 7 bases at V and 10 bases at J, with 11 bases between. The CDR3 contains 12 residues. CDR1 is SGHVS, CDR2 FNYEAQ, per germline. DNA of the CDR3: TGTGCCAGCATCACAGTCGGCTCACCCCTCCACTTT. It encodes CASITVGSPLHF.

The sample holds a few counts of this clone. This chain links TRBV19 with TRBJ2-7; 10 bases are shared with TRBD2. V was pared by 2 bases and J by 6 bases, with 13 bases of the junction left unmatched. The CDR3 spans 17 residues. Germline assignment: CDR1 LNHDA and CDR2 SQIVND (reference sequence). CDR3 DNA sequence: TGTGCCAGTAGTATAAAGAACCTAGCGGGAGTGACTGGCGAGCAGTACTTC. It is translated as CASSIKNLAGVTGEQYF.

The V call is TRBV6-5, the J call TRBJ2-7, with 7 positions matching TRBD1. The V segment lost 5 bases and the J segment 2 bases; nucleotides outside the gene matches: 6. Germline V gene data show CDR1 as MNHEY and CDR2 as SVGAGI. The CDR3 contains 14 residues. The chain's CDR3 is CASSKTGNPYEQYF. CDR3 coding DNA: TGTGCCAGCAGTAAGACAGGGAATCCCTACGAGCAGTACTTC.

This clone was seen a single time. The chain combines TRBV5-5 with TRBJ2-5, with no clear D. Germline V lookup: CDR1 SGHKS, CDR2 YYEKEE (reference sequence). The CDR3 is 15 amino acids. The germline V and J ends were trimmed by 0 bases and 1 base, with 10 bases remaining between them. This CDR3 is CASSLGLRRQETQYF. Written as DNA, the CDR3 is TGTGCCAGCAGCTTGGGGTTGCGCCGCCAAGAGACCCAGTACTTC.

This clone appeared once. The chain is built from TRBV11-3 and TRBJ2-3, with a possible D match to TRBD2 (7 bases). The V gene lost 5 bases and the J gene lost 2 bases, with 17 bases spanning the gap. CDR1 is SGHNT and CDR2 is YENEEA in the germline V gene. This CDR3 has 16 residues. CDR3 loop: CASSPEGGLPTDTQYF. In nucleotides, the CDR3 is TGTGCCAGCAGCCCCGAGGGGGGGCTACCCACAGATACGCAGTATTTT. Full variable domain (remainder filled in from reference TRBV11-3 and TRBJ2-3): EAGVVQSPRYKIIEKKQPVAFWCNPISGHNTLYWYLQNLGQGPELLIRYENEEAVDDSQLPKDRFSAERLKGVDSTLKIQPAELGDSAVYLCASSPEGGLPTDTQYFGPGTRLTVL.

The chain recombines TRBV4-1 with TRBJ1-2; D gene ambiguous. There are 15 residues in the CDR3. Germline loops: CDR1 MGHRA, CDR2 YSYEKL. Trimming pared 2 bases from V and 4 bases from J, leaving 14 bases between. CDR3 in amino acids: CASSQPSEGSYGYTF. DNA for the CDR3: TGCGCCAGCAGCCAACCGTCGGAGGGTTCCTATGGCTACACCTTC.

A remark on this clone: Within the sample, other DNA sequences also encode this same CDR3. This chain uses TRBV29-1 with TRBJ1-1; D perhaps matches TRBD1 (5 bases). V shed 4 bases and J shed 0 bases, with 9 bases lying between them. The CDR3 is 13 residues long. CDR1 SQVTM and CDR2 ANQGSEA come from the germline V gene. CDR3 in amino acids: CSVGGRLNTEAFF. The CDR3 DNA reads TGCAGCGTTGGGGGACGGTTGAACACTGAAGCTTTCTTT.

The V gene is TRBV5-4, the J gene TRBJ2-5; D possibly corresponds to TRBD1 (8 bases). V gave up 0 bases and J gave up 4 bases, with 16 bases separating them. CDR3 length: 16 residues. Looked up from germline, CDR1 is SGHNT and CDR2 is YYREEE (reference sequence). The CDR3 spells CASSLENRGRGETQYF. DNA for the CDR3: TGTGCCAGCAGCTTGGAGAACAGGGGGAGGGGAGAGACCCAGTACTTC.

The V and J genes are TRBV5-6 and TRBJ1-1; D call uncertain. CDR3 length: 11 amino acids. Germline V gene lookup returns CDR1 SGHDT and CDR2 YYEEEE. V was shortened by 5 bases and J by 5 bases, with 7 bases between the two germline ends. CDR3: CASSRVTEAFF. As DNA, the CDR3 is TGTGCCAGCAGTAGAGTTACTGAAGCTTTCTTT.

The V gene is TRBV11-2, the J gene TRBJ2-3, with 8 positions matching TRBD2. CDR1 is SGHAT, CDR2 FQNNGV, per germline. There are 19 residues in the CDR3. The trim removed 4 bases at V and 5 bases at J, leaving 20 bases unmatched. The chain's CDR3 is CASSSLRSGRRRFRDTQYF. Here the CDR3 DNA reads TGTGCCAGCAGCTCTCTGAGGAGCGGGAGACGAAGATTTCGAGATACGCAGTATTTT.

The chain links TRBV7-2 to TRBJ2-1; 9 bases map to TRBD1. The V and J ends lost 5 bases and 3 bases, in that order; junction bases with no gene match: 8. Germline values: CDR1 SGHTA, CDR2 FQGNSA. This CDR3 is built from 16 residues. CDR3 residues: CASSPAGTGFYNEQFF. CDR3 nucleotides: TGTGCCAGCAGCCCAGCAGGGACAGGGTTCTACAATGAGCAGTTCTTC.

This chain links TRBV27 with TRBJ2-1, with 7 nucleotides matching TRBD2. CDR1 and CDR2 (germline): MNHEY, SMNVEV (reference sequence). With 5 bases clipped from V and 5 bases from J, the junction kept 18 bases outside the gene matches. This CDR3 contains 18 residues. This CDR3 is CASSPPGFGGGLNNEQFF. The DNA of the CDR3 is TGTGCCAGCAGTCCGCCGGGATTCGGCGGGGGTTTAAACAATGAGCAGTTCTTC.

For this clone: The sample carries other DNA sequences with the same CDR3. V and J are TRBV25-1 and TRBJ1-6; possibly TRBD1 for D (5 bases). With 6 bases removed from V and 8 bases from J, the gap between germline ends came to 11 bases. Per the germline V gene, CDR1 is MGHDK and CDR2 is SYGVNS. The CDR3 spans 13 residues. In nucleotides, the CDR3 is TGTGCCAGCAGGCGGGGGACCGATTCACCCCTCCACTTT. Protein: CASRRGTDSPLHF.

This clone came up a few times. The chain combines TRBV7-9 with TRBJ1-2; no clear D. This CDR3 has 12 amino acids. V was clipped by 2 bases and J by 10 bases, with 11 bases between them. CDR1 and CDR2 (germline): SEHNR, FQNEAQ (reference sequence). The CDR3: CASSLYIGSYTF. The CDR3 coding sequence is TGTGCCAGCAGCTTATACATAGGCTCCTACACCTTC.

The chain carries TRBV4-1 and TRBJ1-5; no firm D call. CDR3 length equals 15 residues. Trimming shortened V by 1 base and J by 5 bases, and 12 bases separated the two germline ends. Germline V gene lookup returns CDR1 MGHRA and CDR2 YSYEKL. CDR3 sequence reads: CASSQGMRGDQPQHF. The CDR3 DNA reads TGCGCCAGCAGCCAAGGAATGCGGGGAGATCAGCCCCAGCATTTT.

The chain couples TRBV19 to TRBJ2-4, with TRBD2 identical over 7 bases. The CDR3 covers 16 residues. After removal of 1 base from V and 2 bases from J, the junction contained 5 bases not matched to a gene. Germline V CDR1 and CDR2: LNHDA, SQIVND (reference sequence). CDR3 residues: CASSIAPGGSKNIQYF. The CDR3 DNA is TGTGCCAGTAGTATAGCTCCGGGGGGATCCAAAAACATTCAGTACTTC.

V gene TRBV6-1 combines with J gene TRBJ1-5; no reliable D call. There are 16 residues in the CDR3. Germline V CDR1 and CDR2: MNHNS, SASEGT. The V end lost 2 bases, the J end lost 1 base, and 12 bases lay between the germline ends. Here the CDR3 DNA reads TGTGCCAGCAGTGAAACTCGGAGGAGAAGCAATCAGCCCCAGCATTTT. Encoded protein: CASSETRRRSNQPQHF.

The J gene is TRBJ2-7, the V gene TRBV4-1, with 8 bases fitting TRBD1. Germline CDR1 and CDR2: MGHRA and YSYEKL. V trimming: 3 bases; J trimming: 4 bases; junction bases outside the gene matches: 11. This CDR3 region has 16 residues. The chain's CDR3 is CASSQKAQGVGYEQYF. The CDR3 coding sequence is TGCGCCAGCAGCCAGAAAGCACAGGGGGTAGGTTACGAGCAGTACTTC.